This note documents a single TCR beta chain sequence. There are 14 residues in the CDR3. Germline V CDR1 and CDR2: SGHRS, YFSETQ. Between the trimmed V and J ends, which lost 0 bases and 0 bases, there was a span of 6 bases. Original methodology: The authors estimated nucleated cell counts from reference gene primer amplification. Sequencing was performed with immunoSEQ multiplex PCR; in TCRdb, only in-frame clones are kept and a portion is missing. D and trimming were read from the DNA, whereas the V and J calls and clone size are those reported in that table. The sample shows around 110,000 clones, 70% to 85% of them seen only once. The entry originates in a study of blood T cell repertoires in COVID-19. The wider study: Acute and convalescent COVID-19 specimens originated in the United States, Italy and Spain. Sample material is recorded as cDNA or gDNA derived from T cells, B-cell-depleted T cells, or PBMCs.

Input material: peripheral blood. The receptor was derived from a man in his 70s with active or convalescent COVID-19. The chain links TRBV5-1 to TRBJ1-1, with D uncertain. CDR3 in amino acids: CASSLDNMNTEAFF. CDR3 bases: TGCGCCAGCAGCTTGGATAACATGAACACTGAAGCTTTCTTT.